This T cell receptor (beta chain) stems from a study of a mutant IDH1 vaccine in newly diagnosed glioma. Study summary: Radiotherapy, temozolomide, or both had been given previously, and both were given to most.

CDR1 is MNHNY, CDR2 SVGAGI, per germline (reference sequence). The CDR3 has 14 amino acids. Deletions cut 5 bases from V and 5 bases from J, with 12 bases between. With regard to this clone: The antigen is unknown.

Time point meaning: week 11, during vaccination. Each dose delivered 300 ug of mutant IDH1 20-mer peptide subcutaneously with imiquimod. TCRdb keeps only in-frame clones here, not all; method: immunoSEQ multiplex PCR. The top ten clones hold about 5.5% of a sample with 100,000 to 150,000 clones, about four fifths of them seen once. The V and J genes are TRBV6-6 and TRBJ1-4; maybe TRBD1 (6 bases). This specimen was PBMCs, taken from a glioma patient whose treatment included an IDH1 peptide vaccine. The TCR was taken from a man in his forties with glioma. DNA for the CDR3: TGTGCCAGCAGTAGGACAGTATACAATGAAAAACTGTTTTTT. Its translation is CASSRTVYNEKLFF.